What follows are 10 T cell receptor beta chains derived from one specimen sequenced in a study of human T cells and chemical hapten exposure. Via MiXCR, TCRdb re-called the RACE reads, giving one row per CDR3 protein. Among around 190,000 distinct CDR3 sequences listed, 20% to 25% were seen once. Time point given: patch test 1, 2 weeks after DPC sensitization. Stated treatment: therapeutic diphenylcyclopropenone sensitization with weekly scalp DPC. The specimen was whole blood, collected in connection with sensitization to the hapten diphenylcyclopropenone (DPC). The source is a woman aged 45 to 65 with alopecia areata. Some clones in this sample may be carry-over from other donors' samples.

This clonotype occurred once. The chain combines TRBV2 with TRBJ1-2; 9 bases are shared with TRBD1. Germline CDR1 and CDR2: SNHLY and FYNNEI. CDR3 size: 16 residues. Trimming took 5 bases from V and 8 from J; bases not matched to a gene: 15. CDR3 nucleotides: TGTGCCAGCAGTCCGGAGATGACAGGGGGATCGGAAGGCTACACCTTC. It yields the protein CASSPEMTGGSEGYTF.

This clonotype has just a few counts. V is TRBV29-1 and J is TRBJ1-1; D not certain. The germline gives CDR1 SQVTM, CDR2 ANQGSEA. CDR3 length: 14 amino acids. The V and J ends lost 4 bases and 0 bases respectively, with 12 bases between them. CDR3 coding DNA: TGCAGCGTTGTTCCGGACGTCCTGAACACTGAAGCTTTCTTT. Amino acids: CSVVPDVLNTEAFF.

This chain uses TRBV7-9 with TRBJ1-4; tentatively, D is TRBD1 (5 bases). Per the germline V gene, CDR1 is SEHNR and CDR2 is FQNEAQ (reference sequence). V gave up 2 bases and J gave up 2 bases, with 12 bases separating them. The CDR3 sequence is 16 residues long. CDR3 in amino acids: CASSLRKGSTNEKLFF. The CDR3 bases are TGTGCCAGCAGCTTAAGGAAGGGGTCCACTAATGAAAAACTGTTTTTT.

The chain has TRBV2 and TRBJ2-1; 8 bases map to TRBD1. CDR3 length: 15 residues. The junction had 12 bases not matched to a gene; V was cut back by 6 bases and J by 8 bases. Germline V lookup: CDR1 SNHLY, CDR2 FYNNEI. CDR3 sequence: CASSSAGTGYYEQFF. The CDR3 nucleotides read TGTGCCAGCAGCAGCGCCGGGACAGGATACTATGAGCAGTTCTTC.

The genes are TRBV2 and TRBJ1-1; 10 bases agree with TRBD1. V lost 6 bases to trimming and J lost 2 bases; unmatched junction nucleotides: 3. The CDR3 runs to 14 residues. Looked up from germline, CDR1 is SNHLY and CDR2 is FYNNEI. The CDR3 coding sequence is TGTGCCAGCAGGCGGGACAGGGGTAACACTGAAGCTTTCTTT. Amino acids: CASRRDRGNTEAFF.

This clonotype was picked up a small number of times. The chain recombines TRBV7-6 with TRBJ2-7; TRBD1 agrees at 7 bases. The CDR3 is made up of 14 amino acids. The V segment lost 1 base and the J segment 4 bases; nucleotides outside the gene matches: 4. The germline V gene has CDR1 SGHVS and CDR2 FNYEAQ. The CDR3 DNA reads as TGTGCCAGCAGCTTAGTTCCAGGGGGTTACGAGCAGTACTTC. Translated, it gives CASSLVPGGYEQYF.

The chain couples TRBV5-1 to TRBJ1-2, with TRBD1 matching 8 bases. Germline V gene lookup returns CDR1 SGHRS and CDR2 YFSETQ. Trimming at V came to 4 bases and at J to 4 bases, leaving 12 bases not matched to a gene. The CDR3 has 16 residues. The CDR3 DNA reads TGCGCCAGCAGCCCGGGACAGGAAGGCCCTCGCTATGGCTACACCTTC. Translation gives CASSPGQEGPRYGYTF.

V is TRBV7-9 and J is TRBJ2-1; 12 bases match TRBD2. J was trimmed by 9 bases and V by 5 bases; bases with no gene match: 8. This CDR3 spans 15 amino acids. Germline lookup yields CDR1 SEHNR and CDR2 FQNEAQ (reference sequence). This CDR3 is CASSPGLAGSGEQFF. CDR3 coding DNA: TGTGCCAGCAGCCCCGGACTAGCGGGATCCGGTGAGCAGTTCTTC.

This clonotype was found many times. The DNA for the CDR3 is TGTGCCTGGAGTGTCCGGACTAGGAATGAGCAGTTCTTC. Amino acid sequence: CAWSVRTRNEQFF. The rearrangement joins TRBV30 to TRBJ2-1, with 7 bases fitting TRBD2. This CDR3 comprises 13 residues. Germline values: CDR1 GTSNPN, CDR2 SVGIG (reference sequence). V shed 0 bases, J shed 7 bases, and the junction held 3 bases outside the gene matches.

This clonotype showed up just a few times. The V call is TRBV4-2, the J call TRBJ2-7; TRBD2 agrees at 7 bases. V shed 0 bases, J shed 6 bases, and the junction held 8 bases outside the gene matches. The CDR3 sequence is 15 residues long. Germline CDR1 and CDR2: LGHNA and YNFKEQ. In DNA, the CDR3 is TGTGCCAGCAGCCAAGATGGTATAGGGACTACCGAGCAGTACTTC. This gives the protein CASSQDGIGTTEQYF.